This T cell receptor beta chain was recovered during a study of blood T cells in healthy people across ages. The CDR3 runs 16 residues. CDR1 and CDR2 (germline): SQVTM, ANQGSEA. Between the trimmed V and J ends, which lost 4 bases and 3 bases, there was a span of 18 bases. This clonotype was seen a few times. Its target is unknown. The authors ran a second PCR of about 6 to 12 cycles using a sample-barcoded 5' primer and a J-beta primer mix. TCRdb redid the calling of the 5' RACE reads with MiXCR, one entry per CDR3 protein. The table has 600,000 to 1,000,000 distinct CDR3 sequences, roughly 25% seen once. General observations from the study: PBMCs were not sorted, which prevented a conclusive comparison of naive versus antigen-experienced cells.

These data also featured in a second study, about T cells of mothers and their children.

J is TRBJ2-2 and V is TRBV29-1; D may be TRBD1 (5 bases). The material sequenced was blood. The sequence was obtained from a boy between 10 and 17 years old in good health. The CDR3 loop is CSVGVTTATHTGELFF. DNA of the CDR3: TGCAGCGTTGGGGTAACGACAGCCACCCACACCGGGGAGCTGTTTTTT.